This record concerns one T cell receptor (beta chain) sequence. Measured with immunoSEQ multiplex PCR; TCRdb has only the in-frame clones, and not every one. The profile shows 20,000 to 25,000 clones, less than 80% of them singletons. This sample was taken from a study of STAT5B mutations in CD4+ large granular lymphocyte leukemia. The CDR3 contains 14 residues. In germline, CDR1 is ENHRY, CDR2 SYGVKD. V gave up 6 bases and J gave up 2 bases, with 14 bases separating them. Sequencing input: CD4+ T cells from blood buffy coats. The source of this sequence is a human donor in good health. This sequence joins TRBV10-3 and TRBJ2-7; a possible D gene is TRBD1 (6 bases). The CDR3, as DNA: TGTGCCATCAGAGAGGACAGAGCAACCTACGAGCAGTACTTC. This codes for CAIREDRATYEQYF.